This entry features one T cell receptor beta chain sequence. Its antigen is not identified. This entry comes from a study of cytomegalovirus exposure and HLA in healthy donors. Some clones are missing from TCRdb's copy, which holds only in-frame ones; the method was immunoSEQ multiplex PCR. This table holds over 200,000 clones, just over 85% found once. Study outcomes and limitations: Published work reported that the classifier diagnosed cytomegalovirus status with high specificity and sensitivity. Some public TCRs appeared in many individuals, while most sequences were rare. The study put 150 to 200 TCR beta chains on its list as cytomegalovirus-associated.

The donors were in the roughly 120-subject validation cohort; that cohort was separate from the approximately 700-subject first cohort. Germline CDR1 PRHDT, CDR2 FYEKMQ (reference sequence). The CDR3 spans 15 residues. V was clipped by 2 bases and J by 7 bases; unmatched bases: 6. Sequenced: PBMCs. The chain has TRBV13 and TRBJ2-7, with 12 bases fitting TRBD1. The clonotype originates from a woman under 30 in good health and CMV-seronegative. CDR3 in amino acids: CASSLPGQGAGEQYF. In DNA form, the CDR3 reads TGTGCCAGCAGCTTACCGGGACAGGGGGCTGGAGAGCAGTACTTC.